Listed below are T cell receptor beta chains from one sample, sequenced in a study of T cell responses to AZD1222 COVID-19 vaccine. TCRdb's table, derived via immunoSEQ multiplex PCR, lists solely in-frame clones and lacks some. The data contain approximately 170,000 clones, around 89% of them seen just once; the ten biggest clones take up about 6.9%. This specimen was peripheral blood, taken on day 0 of AZD1222 vaccination. These receptors all stem from an adult in good health. The CDR3 runs from the conserved cysteine through the conserved F or W. The order of the fields is CDR3 protein, CDR3 DNA, clone size, D gene, V gene, CDR3 length, J gene. D genes are given only for firm matches. Clone size is given for some rows only: seen once, a few or many times, or a class if the clone is expanded.

CDR3: CATTRGTGSEKLFF; DNA: TGTGCCACCACCAGAGGGACAGGGAGTGAAAAACTGTTTTTT; size: -; D: TRBD1; V: TRBV15; length: 14; J: TRBJ1-4
CDR3: CASRELPGQGSQPQHF; DNA: TGTGCCAGCAGAGAATTACCGGGACAGGGTAGTCAGCCCCAGCATTTT; size: -; D: -; V: TRBV21-1; length: 16; J: TRBJ1-5
CDR3: CASSLSRGPGEKLFF; DNA: TGTGCCAGCAGCCTCAGTAGGGGGCCCGGGGAAAAACTGTTTTTT; size: -; D: TRBD1; V: TRBV7-3; length: 15; J: TRBJ1-4
CDR3: CASSQVVGGPEAFF; DNA: TGCGCCAGCAGCCAAGTTGTCGGGGGTCCTGAAGCTTTCTTT; size: -; D: -; V: TRBV4-1; length: 14; J: TRBJ1-1
CDR3: CASSDSWTGRDGYTF; DNA: TGTGCCAGCAGTGACTCGTGGACAGGGAGAGATGGCTACACCTTC; size: -; D: TRBD1; V: TRBV6-4; length: 15; J: TRBJ1-2
CDR3: CASSVLAGGLSDTQYF; DNA: TGTGCCAGCAGCGTACTAGCGGGGGGGCTATCAGATACGCAGTATTTT; size: -; D: TRBD2; V: TRBV5-6; length: 16; J: TRBJ2-3
CDR3: CASSRDSRYGYTF; DNA: TGTGCCAGTAGCCGGGACAGTAGATATGGCTACACCTTC; size: -; D: TRBD1; V: TRBV19; length: 13; J: TRBJ1-2
CDR3: CASSLFYRSGNTIYF; DNA: TGTGCCAGCAGCTTATTTTATCGCTCTGGAAACACCATATATTTT; size: -; D: -; V: TRBV5-5; length: 15; J: TRBJ1-3
CDR3: CASRSLTDSNQPQHF; DNA: TGTGCCAGCAGATCGCTGACGGACAGCAATCAGCCCCAGCATTTT; size: -; D: -; V: TRBV6-5; length: 15; J: TRBJ1-5
CDR3: CASSLGLGAGANVLTF; DNA: TGTGCCAGCAGCTTAGGGTTAGGGGCTGGGGCCAACGTCCTGACTTTC; size: -; D: -; V: TRBV7-6; length: 16; J: TRBJ2-6
CDR3: CASSPGPGGSNQPQHF; DNA: TGTGCCAGCAGCCCTGGTCCGGGGGGAAGCAATCAGCCCCAGCATTTT; size: once; D: -; V: TRBV5-6; length: 16; J: TRBJ1-5
CDR3: CASSLQGGNYGYTF; DNA: TGTGCCAGCAGCCTACAGGGGGGTAACTATGGCTACACCTTC; size: -; D: TRBD1; V: TRBV7-3; length: 14; J: TRBJ1-2
CDR3: CASSQDHLAVNNEQFF; DNA: TGTGCCAGCAGCCAAGACCACCTAGCGGTGAACAATGAGCAGTTCTTC; size: -; D: TRBD2; V: TRBV3-1/TRBV3-2; length: 16; J: TRBJ2-1
CDR3: CASSLDVSSGNTIYF; DNA: TGCGCCAGCAGCTTGGACGTATCCTCTGGAAACACCATATATTTT; size: -; D: -; V: TRBV5-1; length: 15; J: TRBJ1-3
CDR3: CASSQGHLSEQYF; DNA: TGTGCCAGCAGCCAAGGACATTTGAGCGAGCAGTACTTC; size: -; D: -; V: TRBV3-1/TRBV3-2; length: 13; J: TRBJ2-7
CDR3: CASSLGQAFYEQYF; DNA: TGTGCCAGCAGCCTGGGACAGGCTTTCTACGAGCAGTACTTC; size: -; D: TRBD1; V: TRBV6-5; length: 14; J: TRBJ2-7
CDR3: CASSSRQGALTDTQYF; DNA: TGTGCCAGCAGCTCGCGACAGGGGGCCCTCACAGATACGCAGTATTTT; size: -; D: TRBD1; V: TRBV5-4; length: 16; J: TRBJ2-3
CDR3: CSARDSYGYTF; DNA: TGCAGTGCTAGAGACAGCTATGGCTACACCTTC; size: once; D: -; V: TRBV20-1; length: 11; J: TRBJ1-2
CDR3: CGVHHQPQHF; DNA: TGCGGGGTGCATCACCAGCCCCAGCATTTT; size: -; D: -; V: TRBV4-1; length: 10; J: TRBJ1-5
CDR3: CAISEGAGFLQYNEQFF; DNA: TGTGCCATCAGTGAGGGGGCGGGATTCCTACAATACAATGAGCAGTTCTTC; size: -; D: -; V: TRBV10-3; length: 17; J: TRBJ2-1
CDR3: CAWMYQRTSGRYNEQFF; DNA: TGTGCCTGGATGTATCAGAGGACTAGCGGGAGGTACAATGAGCAGTTCTTC; size: -; D: TRBD2; V: TRBV30; length: 17; J: TRBJ2-1
CDR3: CASGGHGNQPQHF; DNA: TGTGCCAGCGGGGGTCATGGCAATCAGCCCCAGCATTTT; size: -; D: -; V: TRBV6-5; length: 13; J: TRBJ1-5
CDR3: CASSHLAGGPGEQFF; DNA: TGCGCCAGCAGCCACCTAGCGGGGGGGCCAGGTGAGCAGTTCTTC; size: once; D: TRBD2; V: TRBV4-3; length: 15; J: TRBJ2-1
CDR3: CASSPLLGSGGVWLFF; DNA: TGTGCCAGCAGCCCTCTTCTGGGTAGCGGGGGGGTGTGGCTGTTCTTC; size: -; D: TRBD2; V: TRBV7-6; length: 16; J: TRBJ2-1